The entry that follows covers one TCR beta chain sequence. Clones were read by immunoSEQ multiplex PCR, and TCRdb kept only the in-frame ones, dropping some. The sample records 100,000 to 150,000 clones, 65% to 85% being singletons. CDR1 GTSNPN and CDR2 SVGIG come from the germline V gene (reference sequence). Trimming took 4 bases from V and 8 from J, leaving 11 bases between them. The CDR3 length is 11 residues. These data are taken from a study of blood T cell repertoires in COVID-19. The TCR comes from a man in his thirties or forties with COVID-19, enrolled during active disease. J is TRBJ1-1 and V is TRBV30, with no clear D. Sequences were obtained from peripheral blood. The chain's CDR3 is CAWITEWEAFF. The CDR3 DNA reads TGTGCCTGGATCACTGAATGGGAAGCTTTCTTT.